The rows below give T cell receptor beta chains drawn from one sample of a study of Graves' ophthalmopathy and Graves' hyperthyroidism. TCRdb passed the multiplex PCR reads through MiXCR, listing each CDR3 protein once. The table records about 500,000 distinct CDR3 sequences, under 45% of them present only once. The sequenced material came from peripheral blood or thyroid tissue (not recorded which). These receptor sequences come from an adult man with Graves' hyperthyroidism. CDR3s include the opening cysteine and the closing phenylalanine or tryptophan. The D gene is left open where the match is weak.

d_call: TRBD1
j_call: TRBJ1-5
v_call: TRBV10-3
cdr3_aa: CAISGEQGASYEHF

d_call: TRBD1
j_call: TRBJ2-5
v_call: TRBV12-3/TRBV12-4
cdr3_aa: CASSQQQGALGETQYF

d_call: -
j_call: TRBJ2-7
v_call: TRBV19
cdr3_aa: CASRNLASDPYEQYF

d_call: -
j_call: TRBJ1-5
v_call: TRBV27
cdr3_aa: CASSLSARQSRNQPQHF

d_call: -
j_call: TRBJ2-7
v_call: TRBV7-6
cdr3_aa: CASSLQQGGEQYF

d_call: -
j_call: TRBJ2-2
v_call: TRBV11-1
cdr3_aa: CATPIRVRAAPGSCFF

d_call: TRBD1
j_call: TRBJ1-5
v_call: TRBV7-8
cdr3_aa: CASSPGTGVQPQHF

d_call: -
j_call: TRBJ1-5
v_call: TRBV12-3/TRBV12-4
cdr3_aa: CASSQWTAANNQPQHF

d_call: -
j_call: TRBJ1-2
v_call: TRBV10-3
cdr3_aa: CASSDPPMANYGYTF

d_call: TRBD2
j_call: TRBJ2-5
v_call: TRBV20-1
cdr3_aa: CSAKSLSGAYQETQYF

d_call: -
j_call: TRBJ2-5
v_call: TRBV19
cdr3_aa: CASSIMTDGQETQYF

d_call: TRBD2
j_call: TRBJ2-3
v_call: TRBV5-1
cdr3_aa: CASSSGLASTDMQYF

d_call: TRBD1
j_call: TRBJ1-5
v_call: TRBV19
cdr3_aa: CASSRLQGEYQPQHF

d_call: TRBD1
j_call: TRBJ2-5
v_call: TRBV7-9
cdr3_aa: CASSPRQGRTQETQYF

d_call: TRBD2
j_call: TRBJ2-5
v_call: TRBV10-3
cdr3_aa: CAISDTTSGSPETQYF

d_call: -
j_call: TRBJ1-4
v_call: TRBV29-1
cdr3_aa: CSGDVGDEKLFF

d_call: TRBD1
j_call: TRBJ2-5
v_call: TRBV3-1
cdr3_aa: CASSQGDRGIEETQYF

d_call: -
j_call: TRBJ1-5
v_call: TRBV19
cdr3_aa: CASSSGHYSNQPQHF

d_call: TRBD1
j_call: TRBJ2-3
v_call: TRBV7-8
cdr3_aa: CASSLKEGTGTDTQYF

d_call: -
j_call: TRBJ1-6
v_call: TRBV7-8
cdr3_aa: CASSSRKVNSPLHF

d_call: TRBD2
j_call: TRBJ2-5
v_call: TRBV7-8
cdr3_aa: CASSPRAGGQETQYF

d_call: -
j_call: TRBJ2-2
v_call: TRBV29-1
cdr3_aa: CSQVGDTGELFF

d_call: -
j_call: TRBJ2-7
v_call: TRBV28
cdr3_aa: CASSLTSEQYF

d_call: -
j_call: TRBJ2-3
v_call: TRBV20-1
cdr3_aa: CSASGRGGVGDTQYF

d_call: -
j_call: TRBJ2-7
v_call: TRBV10-3
cdr3_aa: CAISELTDVYF

d_call: -
j_call: TRBJ1-2
v_call: TRBV29-1
cdr3_aa: CSVSSVYGYTF

d_call: TRBD1
j_call: TRBJ2-7
v_call: TRBV20-1
cdr3_aa: CSALQGASSSYEQYF

d_call: -
j_call: TRBJ2-5
v_call: TRBV13
cdr3_aa: CASSLEPKETQYF

d_call: TRBD2
j_call: TRBJ2-2
v_call: TRBV12-3/TRBV12-4
cdr3_aa: CATIYLGGELLF

d_call: TRBD2
j_call: TRBJ2-5
v_call: TRBV2
cdr3_aa: CASSDAGGAWETQYF

d_call: -
j_call: TRBJ1-1
v_call: TRBV4-1
cdr3_aa: CASSQEMGAHTEAFF

d_call: TRBD2
j_call: TRBJ2-1
v_call: TRBV25-1
cdr3_aa: CASNLLRGRDNEQFF

d_call: -
j_call: TRBJ1-6
v_call: TRBV20-1
cdr3_aa: CSARDRGSQYSPLHF

d_call: TRBD1
j_call: TRBJ2-5
v_call: TRBV9
cdr3_aa: CASSYGDSTFGTQYF

d_call: -
j_call: TRBJ1-5
v_call: TRBV3-1
cdr3_aa: CASSSQGLDQPQHF

d_call: -
j_call: TRBJ2-7
v_call: TRBV20-1
cdr3_aa: CSAPYRGGGEQYF

d_call: -
j_call: TRBJ2-6
v_call: TRBV10-3
cdr3_aa: CAISDTGANVLTF

d_call: TRBD1
j_call: TRBJ1-5
v_call: TRBV15
cdr3_aa: CATSGTGYQPQHF

d_call: TRBD2
j_call: TRBJ2-3
v_call: TRBV7-2
cdr3_aa: CASSGRLAGEDTQYF

d_call: -
j_call: TRBJ1-1
v_call: TRBV14
cdr3_aa: CASSQELKGTEAFF